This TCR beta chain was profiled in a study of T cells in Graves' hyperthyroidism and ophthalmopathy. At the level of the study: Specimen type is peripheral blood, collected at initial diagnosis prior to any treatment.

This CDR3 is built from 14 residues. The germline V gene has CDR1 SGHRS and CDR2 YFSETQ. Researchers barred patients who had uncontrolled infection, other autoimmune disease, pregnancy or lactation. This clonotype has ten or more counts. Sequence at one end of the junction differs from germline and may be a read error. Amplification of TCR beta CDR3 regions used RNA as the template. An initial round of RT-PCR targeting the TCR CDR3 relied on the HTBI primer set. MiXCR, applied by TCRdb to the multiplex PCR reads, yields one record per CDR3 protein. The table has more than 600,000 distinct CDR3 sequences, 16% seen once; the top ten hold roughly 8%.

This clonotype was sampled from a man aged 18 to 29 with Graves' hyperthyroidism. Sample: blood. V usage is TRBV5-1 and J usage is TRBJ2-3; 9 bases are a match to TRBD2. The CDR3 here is CASSTSGSTDTQYF. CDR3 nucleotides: TGTGCCAGCAGTACTAGCGGGAGCACAGATACGCAGTATTTT. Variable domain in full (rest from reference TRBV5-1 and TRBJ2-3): KAGVTQTPRYLIKTRGQQVTLSCSPISGHRSVSWYQQTPGQGLQFLFEYFSETQRNKGNFPGRFSGRQFSNSRSEMNVSTLELGDSALYLCASSTSGSTDTQYFGPGTRLTVL.